This T cell receptor beta chain stems from a study of blood T cell repertoires in COVID-19. Looking at the study overall: PBMCs, B-cell-depleted T cells, or T cells provided the cDNA or gDNA that made up the material.

The CDR3 runs 14 residues. Trimming stripped 3 bases from V and 1 base from J, with 9 bases between. Looked up from germline, CDR1 is SEHNR and CDR2 is FQNEAQ (reference sequence). Original processing methods: Reference gene primer amplification in the assay estimated nucleated cell counts. Measured with immunoSEQ multiplex PCR; TCRdb has only the in-frame clones, and not every one. The D gene and trimming were derived from the DNA, and the V and J assignments and clone size from that table. The data contain about 300,000 clones, around nine tenths of them singletons. The chain recombines TRBV7-9 with TRBJ1-1; D may be TRBD1 (6 bases). The specimen sequenced was peripheral blood. The receptor's source is a man in his 70s with acute or convalescent COVID-19. CDR3 nucleotide sequence: TGTGCCAGCAGCTTGGCGACAGGGAACACTGAAGCTTTCTTT. Translated: CASSLATGNTEAFF.